Following are 18 T cell receptor beta chains from one sample sequenced in a study of blood T cell repertoires in COVID-19. This table comes from immunoSEQ multiplex PCR, and its TCRdb copy is limited to in-frame clones, with some not included. There are some 100,000 clones in the sample; less than 90% occur only once, and 18% lies in the top ten. Sequenced input: peripheral blood. These TCRs come from a woman aged 55 to 70 with acute or convalescent COVID-19.

V gene TRBV7-9 combines with J gene TRBJ1-1; D call uncertain. The CDR3 runs to 12 residues. Trimming took 6 bases from V and 0 from J, leaving 5 bases between them. Germline CDR1 is SEHNR and CDR2 is FQNEAQ (reference sequence). The CDR3 spells CASRQMNTEAFF. The CDR3 DNA follows: TGTGCCAGCAGGCAGATGAACACTGAAGCTTTCTTT. Together with reference TRBV7-9 and TRBJ1-1, the CDR3 gives the full variable domain: DTGVSQNPRHKITKRGQNVTFRCDPISEHNRLYWYRQTLGQGPEFLTYFQNEAQLEKSRLLSDRFSAERPKGSFSTLEIQRTEQGDSAMYLCASRQMNTEAFFGQGTRLTVV.

This clone was seen just once. V gene TRBV28 combines with J gene TRBJ1-2; TRBD1 matches at 9 bases. V lost 2 bases to trimming and J lost 2 bases; unmatched junction nucleotides: 3. Germline CDR1 is MDHEN and CDR2 is SYDVKM. The CDR3 loop spans 15 amino acids. CDR3 sequence (DNA): TGTGCCAGCAGTTTAGGAGGACAGGGGAACTATGGCTACACCTTC. Its translation: CASSLGGQGNYGYTF.

The rearrangement joins TRBV6-1 to TRBJ2-4; perhaps TRBD1 as D (6 bases). The CDR3 is 16 amino acids. Looked up from germline, CDR1 is MNHNS and CDR2 is SASEGT. V gave up 3 bases and J gave up 0 bases, with 12 bases separating them. CDR3 coding DNA: TGTGCCAGCAGTGAGTTCAGGGGTCTAGCCAAAAACATTCAGTACTTC. Its translation: CASSEFRGLAKNIQYF.

This sequence joins TRBV21-1 and TRBJ1-5; the table assigns TRBD1, which was not confirmed against the DNA. TRBV21-1 constitutes a pseudogene. This CDR3 region has 16 residues. This CDR3 reads CASSTGRTGFDQPQHF. The CDR3 DNA sequence: TGTGCCAGCAGCACAGGGCGGACAGGTTTCGATCAGCCCCAGCATTTT.

The chain links TRBV5-4 to TRBJ2-6; TRBD2 might be the D (6 bases). Trimming shortened V by 3 bases and J by 0 bases, and 7 bases separated the two germline ends. Germline lookup yields CDR1 SGHNT and CDR2 YYREEE (reference sequence). This CDR3 is 15 amino acids long. DNA for the CDR3: TGTGCCAGCAGCTCAGCGGGCTCTGGGGCCAACGTCCTGACTTTC. Its protein is CASSSAGSGANVLTF. Looking up the rest from reference TRBV5-4 and TRBJ2-6 gives the full variable domain: ETGVTQSPTHLIKTRGQQVTLRCSSQSGHNTVSWYQQALGQGPQFIFQYYREEENGRGNFPPRFSGLQFPNYSSELNVNALELDDSALYLCASSSAGSGANVLTFGAGSRLTVL.

The gene calls are TRBV10-3 and TRBJ1-1, with unresolved D. With 2 bases removed from V and 1 base from J, the gap between germline ends came to 8 bases. CDR3 size: 14 residues. Germline values: CDR1 ENHRY, CDR2 SYGVKD. This CDR3 is CAISELTGNTEAFF. CDR3 coding DNA: TGTGCCATCAGTGAGCTAACGGGGAACACTGAAGCTTTCTTT.

The chain is built from TRBV7-2 and TRBJ1-1; D is possibly TRBD1 (6 bases). Trimming stripped 6 bases from V and 5 bases from J, with 16 bases between. The CDR3 totals 14 residues. CDR1 and CDR2 (germline): SGHTA, FQGNSA. The CDR3, as DNA: TGTGCCAGCAGGAACTACAGGGAAGGGACTGAAGCTTTCTTT. This translates into CASRNYREGTEAFF.

The chain combines TRBV9 with TRBJ1-1; D may be TRBD1 (6 bases). V was pared by 4 bases and J by 5 bases, with 15 bases between. CDR3 length: 14 amino acids. Germline V gene sequence: CDR1 SGDLS, CDR2 YYNGEE. The CDR3 is CASSPQGKGTEAFF. The CDR3 nucleotides read TGTGCCAGCAGCCCACAGGGAAAAGGGACTGAAGCTTTCTTT.

This chain links TRBV28 with TRBJ1-6; D remains ambiguous. The V gene lost 7 bases and the J gene lost 0 bases, with 10 bases spanning the gap. CDR1 is MDHEN and CDR2 is SYDVKM in the germline V gene. The CDR3 covers 15 residues. In DNA, the CDR3 is TGTGCCAGCATCGGAGGAAGCTCCTATAATTCACCCCTCCACTTT. The encoded protein is CASIGGSSYNSPLHF.

This chain connects TRBV27 to TRBJ1-5, with 8 bases that match TRBD1. The junction had 3 bases not matched to a gene; V was cut back by 4 bases and J by 1 base. The V gene's germline CDR1 is MNHEY and CDR2 SMNVEV (reference sequence). CDR3 length equals 15 residues. This chain's CDR3 is CASSYGQGSNQPQHF. The DNA of the CDR3 is TGTGCCAGCAGTTACGGACAGGGCAGCAATCAGCCCCAGCATTTT.

The chain combines TRBV30 with TRBJ1-2, with D unresolved. CDR3 length: 11 residues. Between the trimmed V and J ends, which lost 2 bases and 4 bases, there was a span of 5 bases. Germline V gene sequence: CDR1 GTSNPN, CDR2 SVGIG (reference sequence). CDR3 residues: CAWSNSYGYTF. The CDR3 region has the DNA TGTGCCTGGAGTAACAGCTATGGCTACACCTTC.

In regard to this clone: One end of the junction is discordant with germline, which a read error may explain. The genes are TRBV2 and TRBJ2-1; a weak D match, TRBD1 (6 bases). Germline CDR1 is SNHLY and CDR2 is FYNNEI. The CDR3 is 14 residues long. The CDR3 DNA reads as TGTGCCAGCAGTGAGCGGATCTGGGACAACGAGCAGTTCTTC. It codes for CASSERIWDNEQFF.

V gene TRBV7-3 combines with J gene TRBJ2-1; 9 bases align to TRBD1. This CDR3 is 16 amino acids long. J gave up 5 bases and V 2 bases, and 7 bases lay outside the gene matches. The germline V gene has CDR1 SGHTA and CDR2 FQGTGA. CDR3 loop: CASSLLTGGYNNEQFF. The CDR3, as DNA: TGTGCCAGCAGCTTACTTACAGGGGGCTATAACAATGAGCAGTTCTTC.

This chain's CDR3 is CASSYGVWTTYGYTF. The CDR3 DNA reads as TGTGCCAGCAGTTACGGAGTGTGGACAACGTATGGCTACACCTTC. The V gene is TRBV6-5, the J gene TRBJ1-2; maybe TRBD1 (5 bases). V lost 2 bases and J 5 bases, leaving 15 bases between the germline ends. The length of the CDR3 is 15 residues. Germline assignment: CDR1 MNHEY and CDR2 SVGAGI.

The rearrangement joins TRBV11-1 to TRBJ1-3; D not resolved. This CDR3 is 14 amino acids long. V lost 3 bases to trimming and J lost 3 bases, with 9 bases between them. The germline V gene has CDR1 SGHAT and CDR2 FQDESV (reference sequence). CDR3 loop: CASSFETGGNTIYF. CDR3 bases: TGTGCCAGCAGCTTTGAGACGGGTGGAAACACCATATATTTT.

This clone was observed once. The chain carries TRBV27 and TRBJ1-2, with 8 bases matching TRBD1. This CDR3 spans 13 amino acids. Germline V gives CDR1 MNHEY, CDR2 SMNVEV (reference sequence). J was trimmed by 11 bases and V by 5 bases; bases with no gene match: 10. DNA for the CDR3: TGTGCCAGCAGTCCTCGCCCTGGACAGGGATACACCTTC. Residues: CASSPRPGQGYTF.

This chain joins TRBV5-4 and TRBJ2-7; 13 bases match TRBD2. Germline V gene sequence: CDR1 SGHNT, CDR2 YYREEE (reference sequence). After removal of 5 bases from V and 5 bases from J, the junction contained 7 bases not matched to a gene. This CDR3 has 15 residues. DNA for the CDR3: TGTGCCAGCAGTCACCTTGGACTAGCGGGGGACGAGCAGTACTTC. Translated: CASSHLGLAGDEQYF. Filled out from reference TRBV5-4 and TRBJ2-7, the complete variable domain reads ETGVTQSPTHLIKTRGQQVTLRCSSQSGHNTVSWYQQALGQGPQFIFQYYREEENGRGNFPPRFSGLQFPNYSSELNVNALELDDSALYLCASSHLGLAGDEQYFGPGTRLTVT.

The rearrangement uses TRBV19 and TRBJ1-5; D is unresolved. The germline CDR1 and CDR2 sequences are LNHDA and SQIVND (reference sequence). The CDR3 totals 13 residues. V dropped 6 bases and J dropped 8 bases, with 14 bases sitting between them. Here the CDR3 reads CASRGLAGEPQHF. As DNA, the CDR3 is TGTGCCAGTAGAGGTCTAGCGGGTGAGCCCCAGCATTTT.